Below are 11 T cell receptor beta chains sequenced from a single sample in a study of CD8+ T cells in alopecia areata. TCR sequencing used cDNA made by reverse transcription of extracted RNA. Profiling relied on immunoSEQ multiplex PCR, and the TCRdb table lists in-frame clones only, not all of them. This sample carries around 60,000 clones, about 45% of them seen once, and the ten largest clones take roughly 22%. Treatment given: oral pan-JAK inhibitor, 5-10 mg twice daily. The source was CD8+ T cells sorted from blood, collected around week 36, from a patient treated with tofacitinib. The receptors stem from a human donor with alopecia areata.

The chain carries TRBV19 and TRBJ2-6; 8 bases agree with TRBD1. V was pared by 7 bases and J by 4 bases, with 15 bases of the junction left unmatched. The CDR3 is 18 amino acids. Germline V gene lookup returns CDR1 LNHDA and CDR2 SQIVND (reference sequence). The CDR3 spells CASIGPIDRGKGANVLTF. In nucleotides, the CDR3 is TGTGCCAGTATTGGTCCCATTGACAGGGGCAAGGGGGCCAACGTCCTGACTTTC.

The genes are TRBV11-2 and TRBJ2-7, with a possible D match to TRBD2 (6 bases). Germline V gene sequence: CDR1 SGHAT, CDR2 FQNNGV. This CDR3 contains 15 residues. Trimming cost V 2 bases and J 0 bases, with 11 bases left between them. CDR3 nucleotide sequence: TGTGCCAGCAGCTTAAGTAGCGGTAGCTCCTACGAGCAGTACTTC. Translating it yields CASSLSSGSSYEQYF.

V usage is TRBV7-9 and J usage is TRBJ2-5, with D maybe TRBD2 (5 bases). V lost 7 bases and J lost 6, with 24 bases in between. This CDR3 has 16 residues. The germline V gene encodes CDR1 SEHNR and CDR2 FQNEAQ (reference sequence). CDR3 coding DNA: TGTGCCAGCACCTCCCCGGACGGGAAAAAAGGGAAGACCCAGTACTTC. Encoded protein: CASTSPDGKKGKTQYF.

The chain is built from TRBV27 and TRBJ2-2; D gene ambiguous. The V gene's germline CDR1 is MNHEY and CDR2 SMNVEV (reference sequence). Between the trimmed V and J ends, which lost 7 bases and 1 base, there was a span of 13 bases. This CDR3 contains 15 residues. The DNA of the CDR3 is TGTGCCAGCAAGCCGGCTACCCTGAACACCGGGGAGCTGTTTTTT. This codes for CASKPATLNTGELFF.

This clone was seen only once. The rearrangement joins TRBV6-5 to TRBJ2-7, with a possible D match to TRBD2 (5 bases). This CDR3 comprises 13 residues. The V gene lost 6 bases and the J gene lost 3 bases, with 12 bases spanning the gap. The germline V gene encodes CDR1 MNHEY and CDR2 SVGAGI. The CDR3 DNA reads as TGTGCCAGCAGCCTCGGGAACGACTACGAGCAGTACTTC. Amino acids: CASSLGNDYEQYF.

This chain joins TRBV9 and TRBJ2-3, with D possibly being TRBD2 (6 bases). Germline V gene data show CDR1 as SGDLS and CDR2 as YYNGEE. V was clipped by 3 bases and J by 6 bases, with 20 bases between them. This CDR3 is built from 16 residues. CDR3: CASSAFGRLALDTQYF. CDR3 in DNA: TGTGCCAGCAGCGCCTTCGGGAGATTGGCCCTCGATACGCAGTATTTT.

The chain combines TRBV10-1 with TRBJ2-7; tentatively, D is TRBD2 (6 bases). The CDR3 contains 14 residues. V was trimmed by 5 bases and J by 4 bases, leaving 15 bases between them. Looked up from germline, CDR1 is WNHNN and CDR2 is SYGVQD (reference sequence). The CDR3 region is CASSSRDARYEQYF. The CDR3 nucleotides read TGCGCCAGCAGTTCGCGGGACGCACGGTACGAGCAGTACTTC.

This clone has just a few counts. The chain combines TRBV19 with TRBJ1-1; 7 bases are a match to TRBD1. The CDR3 runs 14 residues. Germline lookup yields CDR1 LNHDA and CDR2 SQIVND (reference sequence). The J segment lost 3 bases and the V segment lost 3 bases, leaving 4 bases of the junction unmatched. The CDR3 sequence: CASSIDRDDTEAFF. Written as DNA, the CDR3 is TGTGCCAGTAGTATCGACAGGGATGACACTGAAGCTTTCTTT.

The chain uses TRBV7-9 and TRBJ2-7, with 7 bases lining up with TRBD2. Losses at the gene ends were 1 base for V and 4 bases for J; bases not matched to a gene: 16. Germline-derived CDR1 and CDR2 are SEHNR and FQNEAQ (reference sequence). The CDR3 contains 18 residues. The CDR3 protein is CASSLDTAGYQRTYEQYF. The CDR3 nucleotides read TGTGCCAGCAGCTTAGATACAGCGGGATACCAACGTACGTACGAGCAGTACTTC.

This clone showed up just a few times. The gene calls are TRBV7-9 and TRBJ2-7, with D tentatively TRBD2 (6 bases). The CDR3 contains 12 residues. The germline gives CDR1 SEHNR, CDR2 FQNEAQ (reference sequence). V lost 8 bases and J lost 4, with 12 bases in between. Here the CDR3 reads CASGTYTYEQYF. In DNA, the CDR3 is TGTGCCAGCGGGACTTATACTTACGAGCAGTACTTC. Full variable domain (outside the CDR3, taken from reference TRBV7-9 and TRBJ2-7): DTGVSQNPRHKITKRGQNVTFRCDPISEHNRLYWYRQTLGQGPEFLTYFQNEAQLEKSRLLSDRFSAERPKGSFSTLEIQRTEQGDSAMYLCASGTYTYEQYFGPGTRLTVT.

The CDR3 DNA sequence: TGCGCCAGCAGCCGAACCTCCGGGACAGTCTACGAGCAGTACTTC. Its translation is CASSRTSGTVYEQYF. J is TRBJ2-7 and V is TRBV4-1, with 7 bases matching TRBD1. CDR1 and CDR2 (germline): MGHRA, YSYEKL. V shed 4 bases and J 3 bases; nucleotides not matched to a gene: 9. The CDR3 is made up of 15 amino acids.